The clone carrying this T cell receptor beta chain has only a few counts. The antigen remains undetermined. This specimen comes from a study of T cells in Graves' hyperthyroidism and ophthalmopathy. Overall study findings and caveats: Ophthalmopathy stood apart from stable hyperthyroidism in a 13 V-J model. Progression to ophthalmopathy was predicted a median of 6.5 months early.

Germline-derived CDR1 and CDR2 are SQVTM and ANQGSEA. This CDR3 is built from 14 residues. Between the trimmed V and J ends, which lost 8 bases and 4 bases, there was a span of 20 bases. Subjects aged 18 to 65 presented with newly diagnosed hyperthyroidism of less than 2 months' duration. Uncontrolled infection, other autoimmune disease, pregnancy and lactation each barred patients from inclusion. RNA transcripts provided the source from which TCR beta CDR3 regions were amplified. HTBI primers drove first-round RT-PCR of the TCR CDR3. MiXCR was run by TCRdb on the multiplex PCR reads, yielding one entry per CDR3 protein. The sample holds approximately 500,000 distinct CDR3 sequences, roughly 50% seen once.

The TCR sequence derives from a young woman with Graves' hyperthyroidism. This chain joins TRBV29-1 and TRBJ1-1; tentatively, D is TRBD1 (5 bases). Sequenced sample: peripheral blood or thyroid tissue (not recorded which). CDR3 sequence (DNA): TGCAGCTTAGCGGTTGGGGCTCTCGGCACTGAAGCTTTCTTT. The encoded protein is CSLAVGALGTEAFF.